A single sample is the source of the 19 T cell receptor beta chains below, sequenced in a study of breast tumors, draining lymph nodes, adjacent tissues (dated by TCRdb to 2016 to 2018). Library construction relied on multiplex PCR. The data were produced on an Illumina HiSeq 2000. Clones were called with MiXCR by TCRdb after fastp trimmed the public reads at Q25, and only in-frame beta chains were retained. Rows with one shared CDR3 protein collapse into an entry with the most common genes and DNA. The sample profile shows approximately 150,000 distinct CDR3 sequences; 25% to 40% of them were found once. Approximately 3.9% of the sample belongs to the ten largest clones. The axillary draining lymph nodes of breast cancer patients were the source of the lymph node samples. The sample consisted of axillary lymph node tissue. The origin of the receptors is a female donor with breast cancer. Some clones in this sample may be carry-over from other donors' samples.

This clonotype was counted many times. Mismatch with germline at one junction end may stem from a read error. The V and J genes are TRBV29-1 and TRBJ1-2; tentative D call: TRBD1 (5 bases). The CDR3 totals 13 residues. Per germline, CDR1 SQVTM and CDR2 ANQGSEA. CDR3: CSVEGRGLDGYTF. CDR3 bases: TGCAGCGTCGAAGGGAGGGGTTTAGATGGCTACACCTTC.

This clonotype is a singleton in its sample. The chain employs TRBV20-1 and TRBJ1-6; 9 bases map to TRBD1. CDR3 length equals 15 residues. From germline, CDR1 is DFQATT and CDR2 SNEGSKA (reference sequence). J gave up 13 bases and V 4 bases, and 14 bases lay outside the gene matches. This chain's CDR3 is CSAIFGDRAYQPLHF. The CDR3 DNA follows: TGCAGTGCTATATTCGGGGACAGGGCCTATCAGCCCCTCCACTTT.

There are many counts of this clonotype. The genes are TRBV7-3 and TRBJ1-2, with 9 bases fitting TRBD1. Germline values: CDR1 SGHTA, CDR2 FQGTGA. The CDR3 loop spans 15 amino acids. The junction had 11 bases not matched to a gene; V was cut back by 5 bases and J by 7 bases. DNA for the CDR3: TGTGCCAGCAGCCCCGAGGGGACAGGGCATTTTGGCTACACCTTC. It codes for CASSPEGTGHFGYTF.

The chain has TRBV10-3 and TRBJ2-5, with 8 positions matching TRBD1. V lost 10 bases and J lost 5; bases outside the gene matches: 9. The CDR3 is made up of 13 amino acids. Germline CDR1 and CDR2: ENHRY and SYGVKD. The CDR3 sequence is CATTTGAPETQYF. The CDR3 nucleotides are TGTGCCACCACGACAGGGGCCCCGGAGACCCAGTACTTC.

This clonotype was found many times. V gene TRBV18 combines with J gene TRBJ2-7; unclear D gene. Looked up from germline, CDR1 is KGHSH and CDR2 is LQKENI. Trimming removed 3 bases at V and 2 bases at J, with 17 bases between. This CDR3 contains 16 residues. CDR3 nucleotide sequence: TGTGCCAGCTCACCGTCTGTAACACCTAATACCTACGAGCAGTACTTC. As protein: CASSPSVTPNTYEQYF.

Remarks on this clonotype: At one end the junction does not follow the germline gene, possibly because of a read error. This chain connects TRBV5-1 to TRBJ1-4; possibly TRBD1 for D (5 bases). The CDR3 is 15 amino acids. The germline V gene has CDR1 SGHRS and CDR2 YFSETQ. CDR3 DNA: TGCGCCAGCAGCAGGGACGGCCATACGGACCAAAACCTGTTTTTT. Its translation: CASSRDGHTDQNLFF.

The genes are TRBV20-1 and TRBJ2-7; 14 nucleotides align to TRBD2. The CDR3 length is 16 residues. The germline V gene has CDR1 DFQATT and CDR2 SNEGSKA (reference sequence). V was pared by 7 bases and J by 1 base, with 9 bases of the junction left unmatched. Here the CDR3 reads CSVRGTSGRGSYEQYF. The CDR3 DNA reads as TGCAGTGTCAGGGGGACTAGCGGGAGAGGATCCTACGAGCAGTACTTC.

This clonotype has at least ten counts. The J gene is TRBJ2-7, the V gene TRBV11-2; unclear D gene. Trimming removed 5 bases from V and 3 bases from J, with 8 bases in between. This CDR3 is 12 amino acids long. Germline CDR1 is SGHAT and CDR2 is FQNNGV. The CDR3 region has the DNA TGTGCCAGCAGCCACATTGACTACGAGCAGTACTTC. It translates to CASSHIDYEQYF.

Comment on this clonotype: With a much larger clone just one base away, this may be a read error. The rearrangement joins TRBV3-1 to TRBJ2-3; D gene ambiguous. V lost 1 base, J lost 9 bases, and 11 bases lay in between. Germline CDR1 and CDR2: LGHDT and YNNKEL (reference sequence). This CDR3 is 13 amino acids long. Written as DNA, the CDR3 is TGTGCCAGCAGCCAAGCTATAGGGCGGACGCAGTATTTT. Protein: CASSQAIGRTQYF.

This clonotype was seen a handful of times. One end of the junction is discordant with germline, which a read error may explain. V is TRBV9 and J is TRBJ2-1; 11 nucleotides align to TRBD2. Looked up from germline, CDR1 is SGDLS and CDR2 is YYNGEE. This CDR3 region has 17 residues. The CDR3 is CASSAKTSGSSYTEQFF. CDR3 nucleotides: TGTGCCAGCAGCGCCAAAACTAGCGGGAGCTCCTACACTGAGCAGTTCTTC.

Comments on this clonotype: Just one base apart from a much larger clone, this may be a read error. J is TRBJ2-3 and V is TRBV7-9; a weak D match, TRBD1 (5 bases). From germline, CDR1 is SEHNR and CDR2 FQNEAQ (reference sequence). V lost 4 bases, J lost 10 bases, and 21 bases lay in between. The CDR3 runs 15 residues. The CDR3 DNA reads TGTGCCAGCAGCTCCCAACAGGACGCACATGTGGCGCAGTATTTT. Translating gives CASSSQQDAHVAQYF.

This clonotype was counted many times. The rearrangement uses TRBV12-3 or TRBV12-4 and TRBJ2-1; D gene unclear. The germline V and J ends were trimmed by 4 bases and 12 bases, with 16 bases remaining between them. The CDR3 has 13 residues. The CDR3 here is CASSSNGIRRQFF. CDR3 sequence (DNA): TGTGCCAGCAGTTCAAACGGTATCCGGAGGCAGTTCTTC.

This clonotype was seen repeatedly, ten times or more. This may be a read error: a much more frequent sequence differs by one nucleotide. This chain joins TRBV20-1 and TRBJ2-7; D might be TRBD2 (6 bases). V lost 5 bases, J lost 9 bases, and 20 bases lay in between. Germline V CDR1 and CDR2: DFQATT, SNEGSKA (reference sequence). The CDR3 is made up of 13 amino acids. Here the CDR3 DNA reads TGCAGTGCTGGGTCCCTAACTGGCGGGGCGCAGTACTTC. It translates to CSAGSLTGGAQYF.

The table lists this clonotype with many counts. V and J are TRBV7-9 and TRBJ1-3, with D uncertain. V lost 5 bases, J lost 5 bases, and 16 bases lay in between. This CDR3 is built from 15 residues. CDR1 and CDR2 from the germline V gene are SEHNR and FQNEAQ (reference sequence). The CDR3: CASSHPGLERNTIYF. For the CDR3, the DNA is TGTGCCAGCAGCCACCCCGGGCTGGAGAGAAACACCATATATTTT.

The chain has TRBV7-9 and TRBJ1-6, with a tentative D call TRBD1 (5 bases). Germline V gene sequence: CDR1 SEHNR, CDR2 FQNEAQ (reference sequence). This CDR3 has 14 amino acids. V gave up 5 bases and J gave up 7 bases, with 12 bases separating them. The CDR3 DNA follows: TGTGCCAGCAGCACTGACAGTCGCAATTCACCCCTCCACTTT. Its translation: CASSTDSRNSPLHF.

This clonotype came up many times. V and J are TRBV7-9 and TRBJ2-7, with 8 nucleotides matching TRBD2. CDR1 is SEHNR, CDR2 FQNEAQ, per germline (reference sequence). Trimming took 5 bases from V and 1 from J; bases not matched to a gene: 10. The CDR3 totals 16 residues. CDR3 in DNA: TGTGCCAGCAGCCTCCAGACAGGACTAGCTTCCTACGAGCAGTACTTC. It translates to CASSLQTGLASYEQYF.

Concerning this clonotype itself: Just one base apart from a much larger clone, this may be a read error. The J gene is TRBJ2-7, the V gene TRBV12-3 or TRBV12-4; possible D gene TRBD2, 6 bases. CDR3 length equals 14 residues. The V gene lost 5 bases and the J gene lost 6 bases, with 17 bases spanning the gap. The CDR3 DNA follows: TGTGCCAGCAGTCTCCGGGGGAATTTACGCGAGCAGTACTTC. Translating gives CASSLRGNLREQYF.

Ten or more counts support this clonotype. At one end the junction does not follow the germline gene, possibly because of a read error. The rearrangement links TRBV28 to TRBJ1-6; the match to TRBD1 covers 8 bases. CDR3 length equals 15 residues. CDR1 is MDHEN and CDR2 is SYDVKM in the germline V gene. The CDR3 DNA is TGTGCCAGCATTTTATACAGGGGGACTAATTCACCCCTCCACTTT. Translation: CASILYRGTNSPLHF.

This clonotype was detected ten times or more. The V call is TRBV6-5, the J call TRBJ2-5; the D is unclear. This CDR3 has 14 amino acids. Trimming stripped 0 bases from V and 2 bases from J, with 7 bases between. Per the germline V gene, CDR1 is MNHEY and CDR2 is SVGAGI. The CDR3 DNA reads TGTGCCAGCAGTTACTCAGAGGTTCAAGAGACCCAGTACTTC. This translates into CASSYSEVQETQYF.